A single sample is the source of the 25 T cell receptor beta chains below, sequenced in a study of shared clonotypes between healthy human individuals. Clones were read by immunoSEQ multiplex PCR, and TCRdb kept only the in-frame ones, dropping some. The sample comprises roughly 2 million clones, 85% to 95% of which are singletons, and more than 0.1% rests with the top ten. The material sequenced was naive CD4+ T cells sorted from blood. As for subset: CD45RA+ positively selected. These receptors were collected from a man aged 18 to 30 in good health.

J is TRBJ2-3 and V is TRBV5-6; D might be TRBD2 (5 bases). Trimming cost V 1 base and J 4 bases, with 13 bases left between them. The V gene's germline CDR1 is SGHDT and CDR2 YYEEEE. The CDR3 spans 15 residues. CDR3 loop: CASSLKGIGADTQYF. The CDR3 DNA is TGTGCCAGCAGCTTGAAGGGCATCGGGGCAGATACGCAGTATTTT.

The chain couples TRBV13 to TRBJ2-7; 14 bases are shared with TRBD2. This CDR3 is 17 amino acids long. The V gene's germline CDR1 is PRHDT and CDR2 FYEKMQ (reference sequence). The ends lost 3 bases at V and 2 bases at J; junction bases unmatched: 6. In DNA, the CDR3 is TGTGCCAGCAGCTTCAGGGGACTAGCGGGAGTAACCTACGAGCAGTACTTC. Residues: CASSFRGLAGVTYEQYF.

The rearrangement links TRBV2 to TRBJ2-1; TRBD2 is a possible D gene (6 bases). Trimming stripped 6 bases from V and 13 bases from J, with 13 bases between. There are 11 residues in the CDR3. The V gene's germline CDR1 is SNHLY and CDR2 FYNNEI. The CDR3 bases are TGTGCCAGCAGGGAGGGATTACATCAGTTCTTC. It specifies CASREGLHQFF.

Turning to this clone: Given a much more abundant clone one base away, this may be a read error. The J gene is TRBJ2-2, the V gene TRBV9; no clear D. There are 14 residues in the CDR3. V was cut by 4 bases and J by 0 bases, with 7 bases left in between. Germline CDR1 and CDR2: SGDLS and YYNGEE. The CDR3 bases are TGTGCCAGCAGCTTAGTACCGAACACCGGGGAGCTGTTTTTT. Translated: CASSLVPNTGELFF.

This chain connects TRBV29-1 to TRBJ2-7; TRBD2 aligns across 7 bases. In germline, CDR1 is SQVTM, CDR2 ANQGSEA. Trimming removed 5 bases from V and 4 bases from J; junction bases left unmatched: 5. CDR3 size: 12 residues. The CDR3 DNA sequence: TGCAGCGTTCGGGCGGGGGATTACGAGCAGTACTTC. Protein product: CSVRAGDYEQYF.

This clone was seen once. CDR3 sequence (DNA): TGCGCCAGCAGCCATGTTGGCAGGGGTGGCACAGATACGCAGTATTTT. Translation: CASSHVGRGGTDTQYF. This chain joins TRBV4-1 and TRBJ2-3; D may be TRBD1 (6 bases). The V and J ends lost 3 bases and 1 base respectively, with 14 bases between them. Germline lookup yields CDR1 MGHRA and CDR2 YSYEKL. The CDR3 covers 16 residues.

This chain joins TRBV5-1 and TRBJ2-1; D is unclear. The CDR3 is 12 amino acids. Trimming stripped 4 bases from V and 8 bases from J, with 10 bases between. Germline V gives CDR1 SGHRS, CDR2 YFSETQ. The CDR3 DNA reads as TGCGCCAGCAGCCTCGCTTGGGATGAGCAGTTCTTC. Translated: CASSLAWDEQFF.

The chain combines TRBV7-8 with TRBJ1-1; unclear D gene. The CDR3 loop spans 14 amino acids. Germline V gene lookup returns CDR1 SGHVS and CDR2 FQNEAQ. Deletions cut 3 bases from V and 2 bases from J, with 10 bases between. CDR3 sequence reads: CASSLVRENTEAFF. Here the CDR3 DNA reads TGTGCCAGCAGCTTGGTACGGGAAAACACTGAAGCTTTCTTT.

V usage is TRBV28 and J usage is TRBJ1-6; D gene uncertain. The germline V gene has CDR1 MDHEN and CDR2 SYDVKM. Trimming stripped 8 bases from V and 9 bases from J, with 14 bases between. This CDR3 has 13 amino acids. The CDR3 DNA reads as TGTGCCAGCGCACGCCGGAGTAGTTCACCCCTCCACTTT. This translates into CASARRSSSPLHF.

The chain employs TRBV2 and TRBJ1-5; D perhaps matches TRBD1 (5 bases). V was pared by 7 bases and J by 5 bases, with 12 bases between. The CDR3 length is 13 residues. Germline V lookup: CDR1 SNHLY, CDR2 FYNNEI. The CDR3 reads CASNGGPDQPQHF. CDR3 nucleotide sequence: TGTGCCAGCAATGGGGGTCCGGATCAGCCCCAGCATTTT.

As to this clone: This specimen includes other DNA sequences encoding the same CDR3. V usage is TRBV5-1 and J usage is TRBJ2-7; D not certain. The V gene's germline CDR1 is SGHRS and CDR2 YFSETQ. This CDR3 has 14 amino acids. The ends were cut back, 4 bases at V and 2 bases at J, with 13 bases in the middle. The DNA for the CDR3 is TGCGCCAGCAGCCTCACCGGGCAGACCTACGAGCAGTACTTC. Protein sequence: CASSLTGQTYEQYF.

V gene TRBV5-4 combines with J gene TRBJ1-6, with unresolved D. CDR3 length: 14 residues. V lost 0 bases to trimming and J lost 10 bases, with 11 bases between them. Germline CDR1 SGHNT, CDR2 YYREEE (reference sequence). CDR3 sequence: CASSLAGGVSPLHF. The CDR3 DNA is TGTGCCAGCAGCTTGGCGGGTGGCGTATCACCCCTCCACTTT. Full variable domain (outside the CDR3, taken from reference TRBV5-4 and TRBJ1-6): ETGVTQSPTHLIKTRGQQVTLRCSSQSGHNTVSWYQQALGQGPQFIFQYYREEENGRGNFPPRFSGLQFPNYSSELNVNALELDDSALYLCASSLAGGVSPLHFGNGTRLTVT.

The chain combines TRBV19 with TRBJ1-2; TRBD1 might be the D (6 bases). The length of the CDR3 is 18 residues. V shed 0 bases and J shed 4 bases, with 21 bases lying between them. Germline V gene data show CDR1 as LNHDA and CDR2 as SQIVND (reference sequence). CDR3 loop: CASSIDLIAGDWGYGYTF. As DNA, the CDR3 is TGTGCCAGTAGTATAGACCTAATCGCAGGGGATTGGGGCTATGGCTACACCTTC. Full variable domain (rest looked up from reference TRBV19 and TRBJ1-2): DGGITQSPKYLFRKEGQNVTLSCEQNLNHDAMYWYRQDPGQGLRLIYYSQIVNDFQKGDIAEGYSVSREKKESFPLTVTSAQKNPTAFYLCASSIDLIAGDWGYGYTFGSGTRLTVV.

The chain is built from TRBV7-2 and TRBJ2-2; a possible D gene is TRBD2 (6 bases). This CDR3 region has 16 residues. In germline, CDR1 is SGHTA, CDR2 FQGNSA. V was trimmed by 1 base and J by 2 bases, leaving 11 bases between them. The CDR3 region has the DNA TGTGCCAGCAGCTTAGACCCGGGACTCAACACCGGGGAGCTGTTTTTT. Translated: CASSLDPGLNTGELFF.

This chain connects TRBV15 to TRBJ1-5, with 8 bases that match TRBD1. The germline V gene encodes CDR1 LNHNV and CDR2 YYDKDF (reference sequence). Losses at the gene ends were 4 bases for V and 4 bases for J; bases not matched to a gene: 12. This CDR3 has 17 residues. Here the CDR3 reads CATSTRRDRGGNQPQHF. The DNA of the CDR3 is TGTGCCACCAGCACCCGAAGAGACAGGGGTGGGAATCAGCCCCAGCATTTT.

The chain couples TRBV11-2 to TRBJ2-3; no reliable D call. The CDR3 is 13 residues long. In germline, CDR1 is SGHAT, CDR2 FQNNGV. V gave up 4 bases and J gave up 2 bases, with 7 bases separating them. The CDR3 DNA reads TGTGCCAGCAGCTGGACCTTCACAGATACGCAGTATTTT. This translates into CASSWTFTDTQYF.

The V call is TRBV28, the J call TRBJ1-2; 10 bases match TRBD1. The CDR3 is 14 residues long. V trimming: 4 bases; J trimming: 7 bases; junction bases outside the gene matches: 6. The germline CDR1 and CDR2 sequences are MDHEN and SYDVKM. CDR3 DNA sequence: TGTGCCAGCAGTTCGGGACAGGGGTTAGGTGGCTACACCTTC. Protein sequence: CASSSGQGLGGYTF.

This chain uses TRBV6-5 with TRBJ1-6; D may be TRBD1 (5 bases). CDR1 and CDR2 from the germline V gene are MNHEY and SVGAGI. V was cut by 8 bases and J by 9 bases, with 17 bases left in between. The CDR3 extends over 14 amino acids. CDR3 sequence (DNA): TGTGCCAGCGGTTTAAGCAGGGCTGGTTCACCCCTCCACTTT. It yields the protein CASGLSRAGSPLHF.

This sequence joins TRBV27 and TRBJ2-3; D is unclear. The V end was cut by 5 bases, the J end by 6 bases, with 6 bases between. The CDR3 is 11 amino acids. Germline CDR1 reads MNHEY; CDR2 reads SMNVEV (reference sequence). In DNA form, the CDR3 reads TGTGCCAGCAGTAAACGCGATACGCAGTATTTT. Translation: CASSKRDTQYF.

This chain joins TRBV5-1 and TRBJ2-3, with 9 bases matching TRBD2. CDR3 length: 14 amino acids. The germline V gene encodes CDR1 SGHRS and CDR2 YFSETQ. Trimming took 0 bases from V and 6 from J; bases not matched to a gene: 2. The CDR3 loop is CASSLERGVDTQYF. The CDR3 region has the DNA TGCGCCAGCAGCTTGGAGCGGGGGGTGGATACGCAGTATTTT.

A remark on this clone: At the DNA level, this CDR3 is encoded by other sequences in the same sample as well. The rearrangement joins TRBV30 to TRBJ1-1; D gene uncertain. The CDR3 is 13 amino acids. CDR1 GTSNPN and CDR2 SVGIG come from the germline V gene (reference sequence). With 1 base removed from V and 3 bases from J, the gap between germline ends came to 9 bases. CDR3 DNA sequence: TGTGCCTGGAGTGGCAGAGCCGACACTGAAGCTTTCTTT. Translated, it gives CAWSGRADTEAFF.

The rearrangement joins TRBV19 to TRBJ2-1; 8 nucleotides line up with TRBD1. The CDR3 runs 15 residues. Germline CDR1 reads LNHDA; CDR2 reads SQIVND (reference sequence). The trim removed 6 bases at V and 7 bases at J, leaving 11 bases unmatched. For the CDR3, the DNA is TGTGCCAGTAGCCGTGGACAGGGAGGTTTGAATGAGCAGTTCTTC. This codes for CASSRGQGGLNEQFF.

The chain couples TRBV28 to TRBJ2-7; D not certain. Trimming left V 1 base short and J 7 bases short, with 8 bases between. The CDR3 contains 12 residues. CDR1 is MDHEN, CDR2 SYDVKM, per germline. For the CDR3, the DNA is TGTGCCAGCAGTTTATTAACGGAGGAGCAGTACTTC. This translates into CASSLLTEEQYF. The variable domain in full, completed from reference TRBV28 and TRBJ2-7, reads DVKVTQSSRYLVKRTGEKVFLECVQDMDHENMFWYRQDPGLGLRLIYFSYDVKMKEKGDIPEGYSVSREKKERFSLILESASTNQTSMYLCASSLLTEEQYFGPGTRLTVT.

The chain couples TRBV9 to TRBJ2-5; 10 bases map to TRBD2. CDR1 is SGDLS and CDR2 is YYNGEE in the germline V gene. Trimming cost V 4 bases and J 4 bases; bases outside gene matches: 7. The CDR3 is 15 amino acids. The CDR3 sequence is CASSRSGGIGETQYF. In nucleotides, the CDR3 is TGTGCCAGCAGCCGTAGCGGGGGGATAGGAGAGACCCAGTACTTC. The complete variable domain, with remaining parts taken from reference TRBV9 and TRBJ2-5, reads DSGVTQTPKHLITATGQRVTLRCSPRSGDLSVYWYQQSLDQGLQFLIQYYNGEERAKGNILERFSAQQFPDLHSELNLSSLELGDSALYFCASSRSGGIGETQYFGPGTRLLVL.

The chain recombines TRBV9 with TRBJ1-2; the match to TRBD1 covers 8 bases. Trimming at V came to 4 bases and at J to 2 bases, leaving 7 bases not matched to a gene. Germline V gene sequence: CDR1 SGDLS, CDR2 YYNGEE. CDR3 length: 15 amino acids. The CDR3 nucleotides are TGTGCCAGCAGCCCGGGACAGGCCAACAACTATGGCTACACCTTC. Translation gives CASSPGQANNYGYTF.